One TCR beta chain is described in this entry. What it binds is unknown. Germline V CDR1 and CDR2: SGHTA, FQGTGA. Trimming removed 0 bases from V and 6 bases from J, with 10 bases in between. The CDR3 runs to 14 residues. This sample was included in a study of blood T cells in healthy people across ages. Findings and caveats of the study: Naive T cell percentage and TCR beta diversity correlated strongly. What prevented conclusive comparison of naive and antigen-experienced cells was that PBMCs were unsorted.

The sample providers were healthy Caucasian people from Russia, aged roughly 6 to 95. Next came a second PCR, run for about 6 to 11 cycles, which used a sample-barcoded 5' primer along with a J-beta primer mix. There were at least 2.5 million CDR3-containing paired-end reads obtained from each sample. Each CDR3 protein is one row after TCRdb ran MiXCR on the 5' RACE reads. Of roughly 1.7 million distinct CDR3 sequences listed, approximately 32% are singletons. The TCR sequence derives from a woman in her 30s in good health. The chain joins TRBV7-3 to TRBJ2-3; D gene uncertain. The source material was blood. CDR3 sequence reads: CASSLTAPPDTQYF. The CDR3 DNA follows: TGTGCCAGCAGCTTAACGGCCCCCCCCGATACGCAGTATTTT. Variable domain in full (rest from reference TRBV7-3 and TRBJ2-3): GAGVSQTPSNKVTEKGKYVELRCDPISGHTALYWYRQSLGQGPEFLIYFQGTGAADDSGLPNDRFFAVRPEGSVSTLKIQRTERGDSAVYLCASSLTAPPDTQYFGPGTRLTVL.